This paragraph covers one T cell receptor beta chain sequence. Its recognized antigen is unknown. The data derive from a study of CXCR3-negative and CXCR3-positive naive CD8 T cells (dated by TCRdb to the late 2010s). About the study as a whole: In total, roughly 150 million TRB reads were obtained, or roughly 1.5 +/- 0.3 million reads per library. Data from 11 donors, pooled across two independent experiments, went into the diversity and physicochemical repertoire analyses. TRBV-TRBJ cluster analysis included naive subsets from five or six donors and memory cells from 3 donors. General findings and caveats noted by the study authors: Both naive subsets had comparably high repertoire diversity, while memory CD8+ T cells had much lower repertoire diversity. TRBV-TRBJ usage was similar between naive CXCR3-negative and CXCR3-positive cells from the same donor, while memory cells showed distinct patterns. Compared with CXCR3-negative naive cells, CXCR3-positive naive cells had TRB CDR3s with higher hydrophobicity (lower Kidera factor 4), lower energy, and higher strength and volume indices. Because surface CD5, which is linked to self-reactivity in mice, was comparable between the naive subsets, TCR interaction strength was also inferred from the physicochemical properties of TRB CDR3s. Freshly isolated PBMCs were used for most assays because CXCR3 expression went down partially after cryopreservation.

The germline V gene specifies SGHVS as CDR1 and FQNEAQ as CDR2. Inclusive of the bounding cysteine and phenylalanine, the CDR3 is 17 residues long. Only the protein sequence is given. The sequencing machine was a NextSeq 550. The Human TCR Profiling Kit (MiLaboratory) was used to make UMI-labeled 5' RACE TRB cDNA libraries. The full amount of extracted RNA was used for cDNA synthesis, and the full amount of resulting cDNA was used for PCR amplification. Libraries were prepared in parallel using an identical number of PCR cycles. As for the original processing: MIGEC and MiXCR extracted about 48,000 +/- 9,800 unique UMI-labeled TRB cDNA molecules per library, requiring at least two reads per UMI. On average, about 40,000 +/- 10,000 functional in-frame TRB CDR3 nucleotide clonotypes lacking stop codons were found per library. Diversity metrics, including normalized Shannon-Wiener and Chao1, were computed in VDJtools after downsampling to 5000 UMI-labeled TRB molecules per sample. VDJtools computed clonotype-size-weighted physicochemical properties of the central five CDR3 residues: interaction energy, strength, volume and Kidera factor 4. TCRdb reprocessed the reads; each CDR3 protein sequence makes one entry, and DNA is unavailable. TCRdb's processing, not the study's, gives the V and J calls here. The sample table on file contains tens of thousands of distinct CDR3 sequences. The ten largest clones capture over 1.3% of the sample.

Each CD8+ T cell subset was flow-sorted in triplicate, with under 350,000 cells per subset placed directly into RLT lysis buffer. To keep memory contaminants out, a stringent definition of naive CD8+ T cells was applied: CD45RO-CCR7+CD27+CD95-. Peripheral blood mononuclear cells were isolated from buffy coats using standard density gradient centrifugation. Naive CXCR3-negative and CXCR3-positive CD8+ T cells were flow-sorted using a FACSAria III. Total RNA was extracted from sorted cells using an RNeasy Mini Kit. Sequenced sample: naive CXCR3- CD8+ T cells from blood. The cell subset or site label on this specimen signifies: CD45RO-CCR7+CD27+CD95- naive CD8+ T cells lacking CXCR3 (TNR3-). This TCR was recovered from a human donor in good health. Some clones in this sample may be carry-over from other donors' samples. Recombination linked TRBV7-8 to TRBJ2-5; TCRdb designates TRBD1, a call that cannot be tested without DNA. The CDR3 reads CASSFDYGQDPQETQYF.